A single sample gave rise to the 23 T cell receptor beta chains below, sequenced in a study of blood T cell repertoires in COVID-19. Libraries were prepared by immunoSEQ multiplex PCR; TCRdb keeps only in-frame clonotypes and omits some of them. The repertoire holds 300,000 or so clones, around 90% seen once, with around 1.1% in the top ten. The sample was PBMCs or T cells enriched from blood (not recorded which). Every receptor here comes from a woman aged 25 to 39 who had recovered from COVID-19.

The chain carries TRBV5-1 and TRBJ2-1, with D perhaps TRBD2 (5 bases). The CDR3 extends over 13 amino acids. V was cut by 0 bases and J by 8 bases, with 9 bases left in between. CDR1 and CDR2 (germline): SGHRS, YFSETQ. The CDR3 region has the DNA TGCGCCAGCAGCTTGGGGACTCTCTATGAGCAGTTCTTC. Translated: CASSLGTLYEQFF.

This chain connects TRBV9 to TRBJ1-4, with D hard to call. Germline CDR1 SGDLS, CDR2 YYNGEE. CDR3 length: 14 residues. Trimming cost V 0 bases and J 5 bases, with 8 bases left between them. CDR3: CASSVGQANEKLFF. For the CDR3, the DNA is TGTGCCAGCAGCGTAGGTCAGGCGAATGAAAAACTGTTTTTT.

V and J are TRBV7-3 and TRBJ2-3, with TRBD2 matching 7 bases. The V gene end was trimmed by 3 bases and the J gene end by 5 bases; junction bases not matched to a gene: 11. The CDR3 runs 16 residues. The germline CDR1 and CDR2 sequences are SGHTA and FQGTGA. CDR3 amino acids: CASSFGAGATGDTQYF. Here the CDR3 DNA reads TGTGCCAGCAGCTTTGGGGCGGGAGCAACTGGAGATACGCAGTATTTT.

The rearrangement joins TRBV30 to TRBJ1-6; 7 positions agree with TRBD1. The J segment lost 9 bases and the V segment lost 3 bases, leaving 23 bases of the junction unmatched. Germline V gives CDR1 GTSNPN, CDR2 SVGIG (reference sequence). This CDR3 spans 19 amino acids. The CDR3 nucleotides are TGTGCCTGGAGGAAGTATGAAGTTTCCACAGGGGACCCTCTTTCACCCCTCCACTTT. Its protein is CAWRKYEVSTGDPLSPLHF.

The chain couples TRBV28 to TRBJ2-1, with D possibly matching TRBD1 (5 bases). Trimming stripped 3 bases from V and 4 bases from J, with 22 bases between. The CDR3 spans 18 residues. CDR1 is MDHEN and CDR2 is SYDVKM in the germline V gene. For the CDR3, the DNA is TGTGCCAGCAGTTTGGGCCCTCCGACAGTGGGGATTTACAATGAGCAGTTCTTC. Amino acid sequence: CASSLGPPTVGIYNEQFF.

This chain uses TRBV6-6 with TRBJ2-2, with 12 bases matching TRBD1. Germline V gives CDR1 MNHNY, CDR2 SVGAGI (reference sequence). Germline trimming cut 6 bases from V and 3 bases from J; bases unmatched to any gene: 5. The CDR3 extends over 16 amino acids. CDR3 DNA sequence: TGTGCCAGCAGGGGACAGGGGGCGGGTGACACCGGGGAGCTGTTTTTT. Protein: CASRGQGAGDTGELFF.

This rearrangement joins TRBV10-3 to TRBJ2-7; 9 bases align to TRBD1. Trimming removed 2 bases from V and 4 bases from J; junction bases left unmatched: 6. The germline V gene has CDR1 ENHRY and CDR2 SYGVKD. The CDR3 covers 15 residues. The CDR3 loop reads CAISEKGQGKYEQYF. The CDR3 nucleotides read TGTGCCATCAGTGAGAAGGGACAGGGAAAGTACGAGCAGTACTTC.

CDR3 DNA: TGTGCCAGCAGCCGTGGGAGGGAGGAGACCCAGTACTTC. Encoded protein: CASSRGREETQYF. This chain uses TRBV7-9 with TRBJ2-5; 7 nucleotides match TRBD2. This CDR3 contains 13 residues. After removal of 5 bases from V and 5 bases from J, the junction contained 5 bases not matched to a gene. Germline assignment: CDR1 SEHNR and CDR2 FQNEAQ (reference sequence).

CDR3 DNA: TGTGCCAGTAGAAAAGAAGCGGGAGGGCCCAATGAGCAGTTCTTC. This encodes CASRKEAGGPNEQFF. This sequence joins TRBV19 and TRBJ2-1; TRBD2 aligns across 10 bases. The CDR3 is 15 residues long. J was trimmed by 6 bases and V by 6 bases; bases with no gene match: 8. Germline CDR1 LNHDA, CDR2 SQIVND (reference sequence).

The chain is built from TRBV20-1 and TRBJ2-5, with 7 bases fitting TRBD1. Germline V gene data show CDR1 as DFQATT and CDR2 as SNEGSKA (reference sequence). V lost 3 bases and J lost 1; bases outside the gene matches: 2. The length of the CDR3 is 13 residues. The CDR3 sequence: CSASRDSQETQYF. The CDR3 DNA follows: TGCAGTGCTAGTCGGGACAGCCAAGAGACCCAGTACTTC.

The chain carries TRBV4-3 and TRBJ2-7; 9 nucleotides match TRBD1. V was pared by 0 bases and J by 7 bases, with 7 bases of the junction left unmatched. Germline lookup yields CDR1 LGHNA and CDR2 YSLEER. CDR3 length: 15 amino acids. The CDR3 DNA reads TGCGCCAGCAGCCAAGATAGGACAGGGGTTCGAGAGCAGTACTTC. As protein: CASSQDRTGVREQYF.

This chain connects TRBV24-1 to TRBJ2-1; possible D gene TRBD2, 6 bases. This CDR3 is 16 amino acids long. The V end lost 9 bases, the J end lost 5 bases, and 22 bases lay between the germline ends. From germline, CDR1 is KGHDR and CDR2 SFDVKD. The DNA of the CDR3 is TGTGCCACCGGAGGGGACCGGAGCCAAAGGGACAATGAGCAGTTCTTC. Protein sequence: CATGGDRSQRDNEQFF.

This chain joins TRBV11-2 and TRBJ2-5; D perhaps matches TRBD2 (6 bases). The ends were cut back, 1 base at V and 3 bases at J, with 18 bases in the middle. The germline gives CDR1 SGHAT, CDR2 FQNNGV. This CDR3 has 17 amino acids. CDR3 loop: CASSLVTGGVREETQYF. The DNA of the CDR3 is TGTGCCAGCAGCTTAGTTACCGGCGGGGTTAGGGAAGAGACCCAGTACTTC.

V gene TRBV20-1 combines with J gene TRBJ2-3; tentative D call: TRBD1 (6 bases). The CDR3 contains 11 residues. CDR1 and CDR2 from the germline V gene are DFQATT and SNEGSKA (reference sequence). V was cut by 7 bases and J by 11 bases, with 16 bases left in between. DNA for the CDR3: TGCAGTGAGGAAGGGGCAGGGGTGCAGTATTTT. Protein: CSEEGAGVQYF.

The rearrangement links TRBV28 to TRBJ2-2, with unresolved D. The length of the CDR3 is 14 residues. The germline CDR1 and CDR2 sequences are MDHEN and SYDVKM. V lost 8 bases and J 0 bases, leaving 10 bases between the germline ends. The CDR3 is CASLRLPNTGELFF. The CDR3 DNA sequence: TGTGCCAGCCTTAGACTCCCGAACACCGGGGAGCTGTTTTTT.

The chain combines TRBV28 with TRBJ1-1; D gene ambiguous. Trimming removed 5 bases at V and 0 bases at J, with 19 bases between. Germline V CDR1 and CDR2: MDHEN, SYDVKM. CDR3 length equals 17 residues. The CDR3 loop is CASSPPAATALNTEAFF. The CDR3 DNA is TGTGCCAGCAGTCCCCCTGCCGCCACAGCACTGAACACTGAAGCTTTCTTT. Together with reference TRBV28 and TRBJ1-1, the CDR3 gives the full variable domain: DVKVTQSSRYLVKRTGEKVFLECVQDMDHENMFWYRQDPGLGLRLIYFSYDVKMKEKGDIPEGYSVSREKKERFSLILESASTNQTSMYLCASSPPAATALNTEAFFGQGTRLTVV.

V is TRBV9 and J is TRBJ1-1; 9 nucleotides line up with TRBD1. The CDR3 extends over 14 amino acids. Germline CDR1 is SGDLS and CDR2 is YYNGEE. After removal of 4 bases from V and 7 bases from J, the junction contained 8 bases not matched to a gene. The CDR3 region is CASSTGTGTVEAFF. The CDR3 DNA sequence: TGTGCCAGCAGCACCGGGACAGGGACGGTTGAAGCTTTCTTT.

CDR3 residues: CASSPSTLEREGRSYEQFF. The CDR3 DNA is TGTGCCAGCTCACCAAGTACCCTTGAGCGGGAGGGCCGGAGTTATGAGCAGTTCTTC. The chain links TRBV18 to TRBJ2-1; 10 bases are a match to TRBD2. This CDR3 comprises 19 residues. The trim removed 2 bases at V and 8 bases at J, leaving 18 bases unmatched. Germline V gene sequence: CDR1 KGHSH, CDR2 LQKENI.

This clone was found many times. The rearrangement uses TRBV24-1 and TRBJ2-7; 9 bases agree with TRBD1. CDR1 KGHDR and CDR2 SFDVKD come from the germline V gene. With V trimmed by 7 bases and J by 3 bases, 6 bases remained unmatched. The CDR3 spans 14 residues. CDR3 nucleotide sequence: TGTGCCACCAGCCCGGGACAGGGAGGCTACGAGCAGTACTTC. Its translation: CATSPGQGGYEQYF.

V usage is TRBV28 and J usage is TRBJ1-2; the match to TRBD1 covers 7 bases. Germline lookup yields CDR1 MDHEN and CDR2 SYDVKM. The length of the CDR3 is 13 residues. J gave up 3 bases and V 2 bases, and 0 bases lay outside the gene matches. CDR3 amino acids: CASSLQGDYGYTF. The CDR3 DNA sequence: TGTGCCAGCAGTTTACAGGGGGACTATGGCTACACCTTC.

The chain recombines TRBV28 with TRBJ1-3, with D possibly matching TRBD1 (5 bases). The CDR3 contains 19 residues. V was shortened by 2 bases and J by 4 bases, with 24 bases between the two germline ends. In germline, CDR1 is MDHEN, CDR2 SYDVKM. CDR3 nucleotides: TGTGCCAGCAGTTTAATTGGGACTCAGAAGTTTCAATCGGGAAACACCATATATTTT. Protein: CASSLIGTQKFQSGNTIYF.

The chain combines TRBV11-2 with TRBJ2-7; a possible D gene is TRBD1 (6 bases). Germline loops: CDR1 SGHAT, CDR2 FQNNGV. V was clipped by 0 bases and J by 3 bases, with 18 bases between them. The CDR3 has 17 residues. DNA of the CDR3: TGTGCCAGCAGCTTAGATGGGGCAGGGGTTGGGTTCTACGAGCAGTACTTC. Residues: CASSLDGAGVGFYEQYF.

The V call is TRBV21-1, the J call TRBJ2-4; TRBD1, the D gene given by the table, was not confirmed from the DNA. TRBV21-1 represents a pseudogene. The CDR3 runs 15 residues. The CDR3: CASSKRRRVGNIQYF. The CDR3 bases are TGTGCCAGCAGCAAACGGCGCAGGGTGGGAAACATTCAGTACTTC.